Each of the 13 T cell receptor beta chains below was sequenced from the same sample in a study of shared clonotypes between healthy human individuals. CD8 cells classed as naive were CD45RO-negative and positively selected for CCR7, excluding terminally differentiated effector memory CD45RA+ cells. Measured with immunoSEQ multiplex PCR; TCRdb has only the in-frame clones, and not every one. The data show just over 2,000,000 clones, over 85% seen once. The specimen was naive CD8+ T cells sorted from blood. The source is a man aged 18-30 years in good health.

CDR3 bases: TGCGCCAGCAGTGATGCGGACGGGACCTACGAGCAGTACTTC. It encodes CASSDADGTYEQYF. The rearrangement uses TRBV10-1 and TRBJ2-7, with D tentatively TRBD2 (5 bases). V lost 3 bases and J 2 bases, leaving 11 bases between the germline ends. CDR3 length: 14 residues. Per the germline V gene, CDR1 is WNHNN and CDR2 is SYGVQD (reference sequence).

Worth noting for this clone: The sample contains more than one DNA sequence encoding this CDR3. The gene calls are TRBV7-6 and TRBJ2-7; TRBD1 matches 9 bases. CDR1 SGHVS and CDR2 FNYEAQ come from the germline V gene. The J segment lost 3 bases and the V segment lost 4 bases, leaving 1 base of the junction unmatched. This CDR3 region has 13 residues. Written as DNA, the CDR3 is TGTGCCAGCAGCTGGGGACAGGGCTACGAGCAGTACTTC. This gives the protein CASSWGQGYEQYF.

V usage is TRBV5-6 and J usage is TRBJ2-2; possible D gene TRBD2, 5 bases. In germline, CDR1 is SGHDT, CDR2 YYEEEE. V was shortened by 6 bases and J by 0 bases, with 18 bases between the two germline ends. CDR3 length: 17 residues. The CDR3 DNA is TGTGCCAGCACCGCCCCGTCGGTGGGAGCGAACACCGGGGAGCTGTTTTTT. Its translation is CASTAPSVGANTGELFF.

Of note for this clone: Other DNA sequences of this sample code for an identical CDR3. This CDR3 is CASSPSGSYEQYF. As DNA, the CDR3 is TGTGCCAGCAGCCCCAGCGGGAGCTACGAGCAGTACTTC. The rearrangement joins TRBV2 to TRBJ2-7; TRBD2 agrees at 8 bases. Germline CDR1 and CDR2: SNHLY and FYNNEI. This CDR3 contains 13 residues. The trim removed 6 bases at V and 3 bases at J, leaving 4 bases unmatched.

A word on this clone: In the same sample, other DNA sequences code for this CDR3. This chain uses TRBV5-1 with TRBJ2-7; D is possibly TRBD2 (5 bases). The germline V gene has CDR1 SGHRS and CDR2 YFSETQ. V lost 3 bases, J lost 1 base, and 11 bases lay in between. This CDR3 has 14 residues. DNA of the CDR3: TGCGCCAGCAGCTCAGGACGGGGTTCCTACGAGCAGTACTTC. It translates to CASSSGRGSYEQYF.

The CDR3 DNA is TGTGCCAGCAGCCAGGTAGCGGGCATACAAGAGACCCAGTACTTC. Translated: CASSQVAGIQETQYF. The V call is TRBV5-4, the J call TRBJ2-5, with 7 bases matching TRBD2. The V gene's germline CDR1 is SGHNT and CDR2 YYREEE (reference sequence). The CDR3 loop spans 15 amino acids. J was trimmed by 2 bases and V by 4 bases; bases with no gene match: 8. Combining the CDR3 with reference TRBV5-4 and TRBJ2-5 gives the whole variable domain ETGVTQSPTHLIKTRGQQVTLRCSSQSGHNTVSWYQQALGQGPQFIFQYYREEENGRGNFPPRFSGLQFPNYSSELNVNALELDDSALYLCASSQVAGIQETQYFGPGTRLLVL.

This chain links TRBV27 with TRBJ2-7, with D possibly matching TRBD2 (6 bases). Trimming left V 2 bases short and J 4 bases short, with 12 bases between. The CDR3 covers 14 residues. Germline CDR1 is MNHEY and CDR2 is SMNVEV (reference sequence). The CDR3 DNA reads TGTGCCAGCAGTTTAACGGGAGTGTTGTACGAGCAGTACTTC. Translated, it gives CASSLTGVLYEQYF.

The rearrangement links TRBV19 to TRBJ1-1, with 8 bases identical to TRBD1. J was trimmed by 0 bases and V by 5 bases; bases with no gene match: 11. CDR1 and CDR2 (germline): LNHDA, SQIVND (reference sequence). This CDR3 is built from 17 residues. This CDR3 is CASSFGTGGGLNTEAFF. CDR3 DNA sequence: TGTGCCAGTAGTTTCGGGACAGGAGGGGGCCTGAACACTGAAGCTTTCTTT. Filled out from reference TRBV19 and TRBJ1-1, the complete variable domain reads DGGITQSPKYLFRKEGQNVTLSCEQNLNHDAMYWYRQDPGQGLRLIYYSQIVNDFQKGDIAEGYSVSREKKESFPLTVTSAQKNPTAFYLCASSFGTGGGLNTEAFFGQGTRLTVV.

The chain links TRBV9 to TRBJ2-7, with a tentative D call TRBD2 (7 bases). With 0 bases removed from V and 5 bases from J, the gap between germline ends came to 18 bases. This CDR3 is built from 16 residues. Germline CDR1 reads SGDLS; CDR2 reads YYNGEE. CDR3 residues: CASSVGRGAGANEQYF. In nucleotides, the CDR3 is TGTGCCAGCAGCGTAGGTCGGGGGGCCGGGGCTAACGAGCAGTACTTC.

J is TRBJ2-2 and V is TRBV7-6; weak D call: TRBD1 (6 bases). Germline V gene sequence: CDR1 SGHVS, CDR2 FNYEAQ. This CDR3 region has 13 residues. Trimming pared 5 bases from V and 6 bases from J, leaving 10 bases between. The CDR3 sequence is CASSLRQAGELFF. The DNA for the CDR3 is TGTGCCAGCAGCCTTAGACAGGCCGGGGAGCTGTTTTTT.

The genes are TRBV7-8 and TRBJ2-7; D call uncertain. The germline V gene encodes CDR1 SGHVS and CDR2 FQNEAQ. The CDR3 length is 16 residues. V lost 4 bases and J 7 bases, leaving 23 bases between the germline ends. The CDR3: CASSYLNGENLAEQYF. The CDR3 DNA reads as TGTGCCAGCAGCTACCTGAATGGAGAAAATTTAGCAGAGCAGTACTTC.

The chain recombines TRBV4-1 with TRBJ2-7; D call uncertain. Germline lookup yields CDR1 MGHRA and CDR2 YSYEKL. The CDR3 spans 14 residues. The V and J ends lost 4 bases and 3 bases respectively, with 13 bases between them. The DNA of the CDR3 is TGCGCCAGCAGCCTCCGGGCTGGGGTCTACGAGCAGTACTTC. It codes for CASSLRAGVYEQYF.

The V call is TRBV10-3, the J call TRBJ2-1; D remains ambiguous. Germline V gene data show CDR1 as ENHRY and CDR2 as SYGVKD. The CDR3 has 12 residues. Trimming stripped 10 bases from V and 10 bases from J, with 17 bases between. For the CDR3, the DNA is TGTGCCACTCTTGGGAATGTCTTGGAGCAGTTCTTC. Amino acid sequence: CATLGNVLEQFF.